These 31 T cell receptor beta chains were sequenced from one sample in a study of vaccination effects on CD4 cells after COVID-19. The protocol was immunoSEQ multiplex PCR, while the TCRdb copy is restricted to in-frame clones and leaves out a portion. The sample gives roughly 16,000 clones, roughly three quarters of which show up once; approximately 17% is in the top ten. For these TCRs, the target antigens are not known. ViraFEST used viral peptide pools to expand antigen-specific CD4+ T cells before sequencing. Culture proceeded for approximately 9 days, and CD4+ T cells were then isolated. The vaccine given was either BNT162b2 or mRNA-1273, in two doses. The specimen comprised CD4+ T cells from PBMCs cultured with HCoV-NL63 spike peptides, sampled after COVID-19 vaccination. The source is a human donor who received a COVID-19 vaccine.

The chain has TRBV7-9 and TRBJ1-1, with 7 bases identical to TRBD1. This CDR3 has 15 amino acids. The germline gives CDR1 SEHNR, CDR2 FQNEAQ (reference sequence). Unmatched junction bases numbered 9, after V lost 5 bases and J lost 3 bases. In DNA, the CDR3 is TGTGCCAGCAGCCTTTTCCGGGACAGAGACACTGAAGCTTTCTTT. Translation gives CASSLFRDRDTEAFF. The full variable domain, rest sourced from reference TRBV7-9 and TRBJ1-1, is DTGVSQNPRHKITKRGQNVTFRCDPISEHNRLYWYRQTLGQGPEFLTYFQNEAQLEKSRLLSDRFSAERPKGSFSTLEIQRTEQGDSAMYLCASSLFRDRDTEAFFGQGTRLTVV.

This chain's CDR3 is CASSSPPRDRKETQYF. In DNA form, the CDR3 reads TGTGCCAGCAGTTCCCCCCCCAGGGACCGCAAAGAGACCCAGTACTTC. The chain joins TRBV28 to TRBJ2-5; D is perhaps TRBD1 or TRBD2 (5 bases each). CDR1 and CDR2 (germline): MDHEN, SYDVKM. V lost 4 bases and J lost 3, with 18 bases in between. The CDR3 runs 16 residues. Together with reference TRBV28 and TRBJ2-5, the CDR3 gives the full variable domain: DVKVTQSSRYLVKRTGEKVFLECVQDMDHENMFWYRQDPGLGLRLIYFSYDVKMKEKGDIPEGYSVSREKKERFSLILESASTNQTSMYLCASSSPPRDRKETQYFGPGTRLLVL.

CDR3 region: CASSLDGNQPQHF. The CDR3 DNA reads TGCGCCAGCAGCCTCGACGGCAATCAGCCCCAGCATTTT. The rearrangement links TRBV5-1 to TRBJ1-5; no reliable D call. V was clipped by 4 bases and J by 2 bases, with 7 bases between them. This CDR3 region has 13 residues. In germline, CDR1 is SGHRS, CDR2 YFSETQ.

This rearrangement joins TRBV7-8 to TRBJ1-5; TRBD1 is a possible D gene (5 bases). The V end lost 3 bases, the J end lost 6 bases, and 27 bases lay between the germline ends. Per germline, CDR1 SGHVS and CDR2 FQNEAQ. CDR3 length: 19 amino acids. As DNA, the CDR3 is TGTGCCAGCAGCTTTTGGGGCCCTGGTGCCGAGAGGGGTGTTCAGCCCCAGCATTTT. Protein product: CASSFWGPGAERGVQPQHF.

CDR3 sequence reads: CASSRSTGTVKLFF. Here the CDR3 DNA reads TGTGCCAGCAGCCGCAGCACCGGGACAGTTAAACTGTTTTTT. The chain is built from TRBV3-1 (or the pseudogene TRBV3-2) and TRBJ1-4; 7 bases map to TRBD1. V was clipped by 4 bases and J by 11 bases; unmatched bases: 10. The CDR3 runs to 14 residues. In germline, CDR1 is LGHDT, CDR2 YNNKEL (reference sequence).

The chain recombines TRBV2 with TRBJ1-2; 7 bases are shared with TRBD1. Germline assignment: CDR1 SNHLY and CDR2 FYNNEI. CDR3 length equals 14 residues. With V trimmed by 4 bases and J by 8 bases, 10 bases remained unmatched. Here the CDR3 DNA reads TGTGCCAGCAGTGCCCGACAGGGTTCCTACGGCTACACCTTC. Its protein is CASSARQGSYGYTF.

This chain uses TRBV7-9 with TRBJ2-3; D may match TRBD1 or TRBD2 (5 bases each). V was shortened by 0 bases and J by 6 bases, with 22 bases between the two germline ends. The CDR3 has 18 residues. From germline, CDR1 is SEHNR and CDR2 FQNEAQ (reference sequence). The CDR3 bases are TGTGCCAGCAGCTTAGCGAGAGGGACGGACACCTTGAGGGATACGCAGTATTTT. Its translation is CASSLARGTDTLRDTQYF.

This clone was observed a single time. The genes are TRBV15 and TRBJ2-6, with D possibly being TRBD1 (5 bases). The CDR3 covers 18 residues. V lost 3 bases to trimming and J lost 0 bases, with 15 bases between them. CDR1 and CDR2 (germline): LNHNV, YYDKDF (reference sequence). The CDR3 DNA reads as TGTGCCACCAGCAGTTCACAGGATCTATTCTCTGGGGCCAACGTCCTGACTTTC. Its translation: CATSSSQDLFSGANVLTF.

The chain links TRBV9 to TRBJ1-1; D is unclear. Germline V CDR1 and CDR2: SGDLS, YYNGEE. V shed 0 bases and J shed 0 bases, with 6 bases lying between them. The CDR3 covers 14 residues. CDR3 amino acids: CASSVDVMNTEAFF. The CDR3, as DNA: TGTGCCAGCAGCGTAGACGTTATGAACACTGAAGCTTTCTTT.

This clone has only one observation. This chain uses TRBV5-4 with TRBJ2-7, with 7 bases identical to TRBD2. Per germline, CDR1 SGHNT and CDR2 YYREEE (reference sequence). Trimming removed 2 bases from V and 3 bases from J; junction bases left unmatched: 2. The CDR3 runs to 13 residues. This CDR3 reads CASSLSGDYEQYF. The CDR3 bases are TGTGCCAGCAGCTTAAGCGGGGACTACGAGCAGTACTTC.

The genes are TRBV2 and TRBJ1-5, with 7 positions matching TRBD1. This CDR3 contains 15 residues. V lost 6 bases to trimming and J lost 7 bases; unmatched junction nucleotides: 12. The germline V gene has CDR1 SNHLY and CDR2 FYNNEI. As DNA, the CDR3 is TGTGCCAGCAGCGGGGACAGCTCGTTTATCCAGCCCCAGCATTTT. Protein sequence: CASSGDSSFIQPQHF.

The chain couples TRBV2 to TRBJ1-1; D is uncertain. CDR1 is SNHLY, CDR2 FYNNEI, per germline. The CDR3 is 16 amino acids. V lost 0 bases to trimming and J lost 6 bases, with 17 bases between them. The CDR3 bases are TGTGCCAGCAGTGAAGCGACGGTTTTCTACAGAGCTGAAGCTTTCTTT. This encodes CASSEATVFYRAEAFF.

This clone was seen a handful of times. The V call is TRBV30, the J call TRBJ1-4; 10 bases map to TRBD1. The germline V gene encodes CDR1 GTSNPN and CDR2 SVGIG (reference sequence). Unmatched junction bases numbered 16, after V lost 7 bases and J lost 8 bases. There are 16 residues in the CDR3. The CDR3 here is CASRESTGGWGEKLFF. DNA of the CDR3: TGTGCCTCACGTGAATCGACAGGGGGCTGGGGAGAAAAACTGTTTTTT.

The chain carries TRBV4-2 and TRBJ1-2, with D maybe TRBD1 (5 bases). Germline V lookup: CDR1 LGHNA, CDR2 YNFKEQ. This CDR3 region has 15 residues. Trimming took 0 bases from V and 4 from J, leaving 12 bases between them. This CDR3 is CASSQDEGGGYGYTF. The CDR3 nucleotides are TGTGCCAGCAGCCAAGATGAGGGTGGGGGCTATGGCTACACCTTC.

The gene calls are TRBV15 and TRBJ1-1; TRBD1 matches 7 bases. The germline gives CDR1 LNHNV, CDR2 YYDKDF (reference sequence). This CDR3 region has 15 residues. Germline trimming cut 8 bases from V and 1 base from J; bases unmatched to any gene: 10. The CDR3 DNA reads TGTGCCACCCTCAACAGGGGAGGGAGGAACACTGAAGCTTTCTTT. It specifies CATLNRGGRNTEAFF.

The chain has TRBV27 and TRBJ2-3; the match to TRBD2 covers 8 bases. Losses at the gene ends were 3 bases for V and 1 base for J; bases not matched to a gene: 3. From germline, CDR1 is MNHEY and CDR2 SMNVEV (reference sequence). This CDR3 comprises 15 residues. CDR3: CASSFQLAGTDTQYF. The CDR3 DNA reads TGTGCCAGCAGTTTCCAACTAGCGGGCACAGATACGCAGTATTTT.

This clone was observed a few times. The chain joins TRBV6-4 to TRBJ1-1; 8 bases fit TRBD1. The CDR3 runs 14 residues. With 4 bases clipped from V and 6 bases from J, the junction kept 7 bases outside the gene matches. CDR1 and CDR2 from the germline V gene are MRHNA and SNTAGT. The CDR3 reads CASSAGGASAEAFF. The DNA of the CDR3 is TGTGCCAGCAGTGCAGGGGGCGCGTCCGCTGAAGCTTTCTTT.

The rearrangement uses TRBV5-1 and TRBJ1-1; D ambiguous. With 4 bases removed from V and 10 bases from J, the gap between germline ends came to 14 bases. The CDR3 length is 12 residues. CDR1 is SGHRS, CDR2 YFSETQ, per germline. The DNA of the CDR3 is TGCGCCAGCAGCACCGGACGGGCTCGAGCTTTCTTT. As protein: CASSTGRARAFF.

This rearrangement joins TRBV6-5 to TRBJ2-3, with D perhaps matching TRBD1 (6 bases). The CDR3 length is 15 residues. Trimming took off 3 bases at V and 2 bases at J, with 12 bases between the two ends. CDR1 is MNHEY, CDR2 SVGAGI, per germline. DNA for the CDR3: TGTGCCAGCAGTTATCGGAACAGGGCCACAGATACGCAGTATTTT. Translation gives CASSYRNRATDTQYF.

On this clone itself: Other nucleotide sequences in the sample specify the same CDR3. V gene TRBV9 combines with J gene TRBJ2-5, with TRBD1 as a possible D gene (5 bases). The CDR3 is 13 amino acids. Trimming took 3 bases from V and 2 from J, leaving 8 bases between them. Germline values: CDR1 SGDLS, CDR2 YYNGEE. The CDR3 spells CASSAGIQETQYF. In DNA, the CDR3 is TGTGCCAGCAGCGCAGGGATACAAGAGACCCAGTACTTC.

The CDR3 region is CASRPRRLWGQLKCTGNTIYF. DNA for the CDR3: TGTGCAAGTCGCCCCCGACGGCTTTGGGGACAGCTTAAATGTACGGGAAACACCATATATTTT. The gene calls are TRBV12-2 and TRBJ1-3; TRBD1, the D gene given by the table, was not confirmed from the DNA. TRBV12-2 is marked as a pseudogene. This CDR3 spans 21 amino acids.

The gene calls are TRBV20-1 and TRBJ1-5; D unclear. The CDR3 loop spans 14 amino acids. In germline, CDR1 is DFQATT, CDR2 SNEGSKA (reference sequence). Trimming took off 3 bases at V and 7 bases at J, with 16 bases between the two ends. The CDR3 protein is CSASDVGGGQPQHF. Written as DNA, the CDR3 is TGCAGTGCTAGTGATGTTGGTGGTGGACAGCCCCAGCATTTT.

The V and J genes are TRBV2 and TRBJ2-7; 10 bases line up with TRBD2. V was pared by 7 bases and J by 7 bases, with 7 bases of the junction left unmatched. Germline V gene sequence: CDR1 SNHLY, CDR2 FYNNEI. The CDR3 has 13 residues. CDR3 DNA: TGTGCCAGCATCGAAGCGGGGGGGCGGGAGCAGTACTTC. Its translation is CASIEAGGREQYF.

The chain is built from TRBV27 and TRBJ1-2; D gene ambiguous. The CDR3 has 16 residues. V was clipped by 5 bases and J by 2 bases, with 18 bases between them. Germline-derived CDR1 and CDR2 are MNHEY and SMNVEV (reference sequence). The chain's CDR3 is CASSPGPREVNYGYTF. CDR3 coding DNA: TGTGCCAGCAGTCCCGGGCCCCGAGAAGTAAACTATGGCTACACCTTC.

The chain recombines TRBV28 with TRBJ1-2; D is perhaps TRBD1 (5 bases). V was cut by 6 bases and J by 0 bases, with 8 bases left in between. Per the germline V gene, CDR1 is MDHEN and CDR2 is SYDVKM. This CDR3 spans 13 amino acids. The chain's CDR3 is CASRGTANYGYTF. Written as DNA, the CDR3 is TGTGCCAGCAGAGGGACGGCTAACTATGGCTACACCTTC.

The chain joins TRBV27 to TRBJ1-5, with 11 bases matching TRBD1. The germline CDR1 and CDR2 sequences are MNHEY and SMNVEV (reference sequence). The CDR3 runs to 15 residues. V shed 6 bases and J 6 bases; nucleotides not matched to a gene: 7. In DNA, the CDR3 is TGTGCCAGCAGCCTAGGGACAGGGGGTTCTCAGCCCCAGCATTTT. It yields the protein CASSLGTGGSQPQHF.

Only one count was recorded for this clone. The V call is TRBV5-5, the J call TRBJ2-5; tentatively, D is TRBD1 (6 bases). The CDR3 extends over 14 amino acids. V lost 3 bases and J 3 bases, leaving 12 bases between the germline ends. Per the germline V gene, CDR1 is SGHKS and CDR2 is YYEKEE (reference sequence). CDR3 in amino acids: CASSSLTGKETQYF. CDR3 DNA sequence: TGTGCCAGCAGCTCCCTAACAGGGAAAGAGACCCAGTACTTC. Full variable domain (missing parts from reference TRBV5-5 and TRBJ2-5): DAGVTQSPTHLIKTRGQQVTLRCSPISGHKSVSWYQQVLGQGPQFIFQYYEKEERGRGNFPDRFSARQFPNYSSELNVNALLLGDSALYLCASSSLTGKETQYFGPGTRLLVL.

In this sample, this clone turned up a few times. The chain couples TRBV5-1 to TRBJ1-3; no definite D call. Germline loops: CDR1 SGHRS, CDR2 YFSETQ. V lost 0 bases and J lost 1, with 8 bases in between. CDR3 size: 15 residues. CDR3 coding DNA: TGCGCCAGCAGCTTGGCCCTGGGATCTGGAAACACCATATATTTT. Amino acids: CASSLALGSGNTIYF.

This clone is categorized as medium-sized. This chain joins TRBV5-8 and TRBJ2-5, with 9 bases aligning to TRBD1. From germline, CDR1 is SGHTS and CDR2 YDEGEE. The CDR3 sequence is 16 residues long. V lost 3 bases, J lost 3 bases, and 9 bases stayed unmatched. The DNA for the CDR3 is TGTGCCAGCAGCTCGGGACAGGGAGGGATGAAAGAGACCCAGTACTTC. Protein: CASSSGQGGMKETQYF.

This clone is medium-sized by share. The V call is TRBV30, the J call TRBJ2-7; TRBD1 matches at 7 bases. CDR3 length equals 17 residues. V lost 0 bases to trimming and J lost 7 bases; unmatched junction nucleotides: 18. Germline-derived CDR1 and CDR2 are GTSNPN and SVGIG (reference sequence). The CDR3 here is CAWSVGRGKRLTEEQYF. The CDR3 nucleotides are TGTGCCTGGAGTGTAGGCAGGGGGAAGCGACTGACGGAAGAGCAGTACTTC.

The chain carries TRBV19 and TRBJ1-2; D unresolved. Germline-derived CDR1 and CDR2 are LNHDA and SQIVND (reference sequence). This CDR3 contains 14 residues. V was clipped by 4 bases and J by 8 bases, with 17 bases between them. The CDR3 region is CASSSQHSTGGYTF. The CDR3 nucleotides read TGTGCCAGTAGTAGCCAGCACTCCACGGGAGGCTACACCTTC.